This T cell receptor (beta chain) was recovered during a study of cytomegalovirus exposure and HLA in healthy donors. About the research overall: In an earlier analysis, 95 million to 140 million unique TCR beta sequences were found from some 180 million T cells. Study outcomes and limitations: In a later analysis, a missense DCLRE1C variant was linked to TCR beta V- and J-gene trimming. It was reported in a later analysis that an Asian-associated ancestry cluster showed fewer N-insertions than the approximately 700-donor mean.

In the PCR, 60 Vbeta and 13 Jbeta primers were used. The protocol was immunoSEQ multiplex PCR, while the TCRdb copy is restricted to in-frame clones and leaves out a portion. The sample lists roughly 81,000 clones, roughly 85% occurring once. Concerning this clone itself: What it recognizes is unknown.

Germline V gene data show CDR1 as LNHDA and CDR2 as SQIVND (reference sequence). This CDR3 spans 16 amino acids. Deletions cut 5 bases from V and 0 bases from J, with 16 bases between. The chain joins TRBV19 to TRBJ1-1, with TRBD1 as a possible D gene (6 bases). The clonotype comes from a man aged 25-45 years in good health and CMV-seronegative. Sequenced material: PBMCs. This chain's CDR3 is CASSLNQGRMNTEAFF. Here the CDR3 DNA reads TGTGCCAGTAGTTTAAACCAGGGGCGAATGAACACTGAAGCTTTCTTT.